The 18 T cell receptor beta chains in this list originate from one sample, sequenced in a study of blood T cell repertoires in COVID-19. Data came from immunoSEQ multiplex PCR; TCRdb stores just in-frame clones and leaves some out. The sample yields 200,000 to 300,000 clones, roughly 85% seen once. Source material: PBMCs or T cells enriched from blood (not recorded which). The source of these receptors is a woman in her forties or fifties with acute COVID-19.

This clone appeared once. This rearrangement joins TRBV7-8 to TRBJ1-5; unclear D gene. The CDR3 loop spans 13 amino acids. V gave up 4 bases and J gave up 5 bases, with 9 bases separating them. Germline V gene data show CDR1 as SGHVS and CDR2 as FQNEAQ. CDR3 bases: TGTGCCAGCAGCTACCGGGTGGATCAGCCCCAGCATTTT. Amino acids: CASSYRVDQPQHF.

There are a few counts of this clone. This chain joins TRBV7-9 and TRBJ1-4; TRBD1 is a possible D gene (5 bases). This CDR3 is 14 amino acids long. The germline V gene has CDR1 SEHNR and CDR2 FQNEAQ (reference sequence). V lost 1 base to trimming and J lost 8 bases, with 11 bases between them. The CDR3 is CASSLVGTDEKLFF. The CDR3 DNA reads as TGTGCCAGCAGCTTAGTAGGGACTGACGAAAAACTGTTTTTT.

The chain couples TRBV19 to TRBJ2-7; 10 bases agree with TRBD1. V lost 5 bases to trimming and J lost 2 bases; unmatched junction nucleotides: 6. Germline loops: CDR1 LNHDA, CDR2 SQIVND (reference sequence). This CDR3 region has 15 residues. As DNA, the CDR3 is TGTGCCAGTAGTCTTGGGACAGGGGCCACCTACGAGCAGTACTTC. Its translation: CASSLGTGATYEQYF.

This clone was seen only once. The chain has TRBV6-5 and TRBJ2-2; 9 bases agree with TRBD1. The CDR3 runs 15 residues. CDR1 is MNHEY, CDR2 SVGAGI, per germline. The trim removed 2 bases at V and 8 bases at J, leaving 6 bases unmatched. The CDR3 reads CASSYRDRVVGELFF. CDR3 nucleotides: TGTGCCAGCAGTTACCGGGACAGGGTAGTAGGGGAGCTGTTTTTT.

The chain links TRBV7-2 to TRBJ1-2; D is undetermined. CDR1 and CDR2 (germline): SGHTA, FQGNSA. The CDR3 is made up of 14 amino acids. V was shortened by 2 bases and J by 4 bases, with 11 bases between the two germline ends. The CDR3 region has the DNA TGTGCCAGCAGCTTAAAAGGCGACACCTATGGCTACACCTTC. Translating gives CASSLKGDTYGYTF.

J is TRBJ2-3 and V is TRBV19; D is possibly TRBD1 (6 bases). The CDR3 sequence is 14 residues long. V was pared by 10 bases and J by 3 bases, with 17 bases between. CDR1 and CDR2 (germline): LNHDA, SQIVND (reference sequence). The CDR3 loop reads CATSTGSSTDTQYF. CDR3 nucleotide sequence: TGTGCCACCTCTACAGGGTCTTCTACAGATACGCAGTATTTT.

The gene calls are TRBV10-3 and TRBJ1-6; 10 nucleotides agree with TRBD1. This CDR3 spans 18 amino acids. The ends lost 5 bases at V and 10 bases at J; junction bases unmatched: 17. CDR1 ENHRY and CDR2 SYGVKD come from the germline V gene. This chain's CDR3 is CAISKEAGQGISKSPLHF. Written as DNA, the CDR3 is TGTGCCATCAGTAAAGAAGCGGGACAGGGGATTTCGAAATCACCCCTCCACTTT.

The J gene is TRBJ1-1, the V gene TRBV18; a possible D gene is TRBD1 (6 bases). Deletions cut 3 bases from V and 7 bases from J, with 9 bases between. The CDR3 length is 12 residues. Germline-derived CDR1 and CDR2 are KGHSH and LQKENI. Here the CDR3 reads CASSPGQLEAFF. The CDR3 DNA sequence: TGTGCCAGCTCACCCGGACAGCTTGAAGCTTTCTTT.

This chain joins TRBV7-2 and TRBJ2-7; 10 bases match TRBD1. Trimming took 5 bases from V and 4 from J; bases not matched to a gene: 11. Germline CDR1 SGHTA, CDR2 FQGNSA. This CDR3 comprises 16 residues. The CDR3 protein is CASSGPFGTGEYEQYF. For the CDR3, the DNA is TGTGCCAGCAGCGGACCCTTCGGGACAGGGGAGTACGAGCAGTACTTC.

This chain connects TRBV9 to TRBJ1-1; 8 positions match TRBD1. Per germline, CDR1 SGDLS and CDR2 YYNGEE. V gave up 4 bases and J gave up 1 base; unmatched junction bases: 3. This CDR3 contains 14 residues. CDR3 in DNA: TGTGCCAGCAGCTTCCAGGGGGCGAACACTGAAGCTTTCTTT. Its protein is CASSFQGANTEAFF.

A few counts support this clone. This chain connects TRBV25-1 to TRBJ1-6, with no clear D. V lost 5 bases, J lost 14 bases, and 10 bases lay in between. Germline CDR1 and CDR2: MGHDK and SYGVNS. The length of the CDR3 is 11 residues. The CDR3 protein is CASSPGVALHF. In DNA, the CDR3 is TGTGCCAGCAGTCCGGGTGTAGCCCTCCACTTT.

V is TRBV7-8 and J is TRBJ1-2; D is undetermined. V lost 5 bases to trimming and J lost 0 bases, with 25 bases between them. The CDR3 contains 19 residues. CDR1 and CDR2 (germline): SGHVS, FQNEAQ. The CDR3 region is CASSPRGTHRRPTNYGYTF. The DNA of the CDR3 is TGTGCCAGCAGCCCCCGGGGAACTCATCGCAGGCCGACTAACTATGGCTACACCTTC.

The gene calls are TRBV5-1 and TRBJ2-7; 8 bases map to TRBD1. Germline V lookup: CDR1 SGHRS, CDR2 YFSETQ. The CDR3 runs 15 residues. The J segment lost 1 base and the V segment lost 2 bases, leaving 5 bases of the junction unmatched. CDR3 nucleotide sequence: TGCGCCAGCAGCTTTTTCGGGGACAGGTCCTACGAGCAGTACTTC. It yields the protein CASSFFGDRSYEQYF. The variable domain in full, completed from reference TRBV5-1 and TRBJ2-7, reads KAGVTQTPRYLIKTRGQQVTLSCSPISGHRSVSWYQQTPGQGLQFLFEYFSETQRNKGNFPGRFSGRQFSNSRSEMNVSTLELGDSALYLCASSFFGDRSYEQYFGPGTRLTVT.

The CDR3 reads CASRRTSGYTGELFF. Here the CDR3 DNA reads TGTGCCAGCAGACGGACTAGCGGGTACACCGGGGAGCTGTTTTTT. The chain is built from TRBV6-5 and TRBJ2-2; TRBD2 matches at 11 bases. CDR1 MNHEY and CDR2 SVGAGI come from the germline V gene. Trimming took 6 bases from V and 3 from J; bases not matched to a gene: 3. The CDR3 totals 15 residues.

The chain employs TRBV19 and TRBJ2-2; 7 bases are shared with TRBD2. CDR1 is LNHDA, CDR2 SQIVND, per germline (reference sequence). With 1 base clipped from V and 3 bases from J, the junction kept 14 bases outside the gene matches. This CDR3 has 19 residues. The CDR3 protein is CASSIGQLQGEGDTGELFF. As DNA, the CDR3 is TGTGCCAGTAGTATAGGACAACTTCAAGGGGAGGGTGACACCGGGGAGCTGTTTTTT.

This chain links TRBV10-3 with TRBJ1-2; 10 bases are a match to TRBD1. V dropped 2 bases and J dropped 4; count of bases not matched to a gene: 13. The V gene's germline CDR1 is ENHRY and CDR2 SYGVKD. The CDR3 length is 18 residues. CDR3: CAISEDRGRIASGYGYTF. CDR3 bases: TGTGCCATCAGTGAGGACAGGGGGCGGATAGCCTCCGGCTATGGCTACACCTTC.

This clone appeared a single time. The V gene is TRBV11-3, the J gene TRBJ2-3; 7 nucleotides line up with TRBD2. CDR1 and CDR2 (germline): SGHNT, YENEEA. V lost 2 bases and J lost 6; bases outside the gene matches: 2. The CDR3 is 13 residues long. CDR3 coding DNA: TGTGCCAGCAGCTTATGGGGGGGGGATACGCAGTATTTT. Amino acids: CASSLWGGDTQYF.

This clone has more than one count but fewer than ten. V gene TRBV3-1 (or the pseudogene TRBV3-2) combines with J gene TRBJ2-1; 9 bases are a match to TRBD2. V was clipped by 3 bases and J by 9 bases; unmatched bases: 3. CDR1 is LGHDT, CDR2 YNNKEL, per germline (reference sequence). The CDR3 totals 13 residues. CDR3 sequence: CASSQGGRGEQFF. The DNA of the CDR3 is TGTGCCAGCAGCCAGGGCGGGAGGGGTGAGCAGTTCTTC.